Listed below are T cell receptor beta chains from one sample, sequenced in a study of cytomegalovirus exposure and HLA in healthy donors. The method was immunoSEQ multiplex PCR; TCRdb's version includes in-frame clones alone and lacks a portion of them. Found here are fewer than 150,000 clones, 70% to 85% of them singletons; the top ten hold around 2.5%. Sequencing was carried out using PBMCs. These receptors were taken from a male donor in good health and CMV-seronegative. CDR3s include the opening cysteine and the closing phenylalanine or tryptophan. The order of the fields is D gene, clone size, J gene, V gene, CDR3 protein, CDR3 DNA. The D gene is left open where the match is weak. The size entry is marked missing in some rows and otherwise reads once, few, many or a size class.

>-|once|TRBJ1-2|TRBV28
CASSLNEQPYGYTF
TGTGCCAGCAGTTTAAATGAACAGCCCTATGGCTACACCTTC
>-|few|TRBJ1-1|TRBV9
CASSVGNGIWDTEAFF
TGTGCCAGCAGCGTAGGGAACGGGATTTGGGACACTGAAGCTTTCTTT
>-|-|TRBJ1-2|TRBV18
CASSPPQGYGYTF
TGTGCCAGCTCACCACCACAGGGATATGGCTACACCTTC
>-|-|TRBJ2-7|TRBV30
CAWSRDIYERYF
TGTGCCTGGAGCCGGGACATCTACGAGCGGTACTTC
>TRBD1|once|TRBJ2-7|TRBV7-8
CASSSKGRTGGPSSYEQYF
TGTGCCAGCAGCTCCAAGGGGCGGACAGGGGGCCCATCTTCCTACGAGCAGTACTTC
>-|few|TRBJ1-1|TRBV18
CASSALGGNTEAFF
TGTGCCAGCTCCGCCCTCGGGGGGAACACTGAAGCTTTCTTT
>-|few|TRBJ2-7|TRBV5-4
CASSLERPGEQYF
TGTGCCAGCAGCTTGGAGCGGCCGGGGGAGCAGTACTTC
>TRBD2|-|TRBJ2-7|TRBV10-3
CATGASGTYEQYF
TGTGCCACTGGTGCTAGCGGGACCTACGAGCAGTACTTC
>-|-|TRBJ2-1|TRBV27
CASSSVPSHNEQFF
TGTGCCAGCAGTTCCGTCCCTAGTCACAATGAGCAGTTCTTC
>-|-|TRBJ2-5|TRBV6-4
CASSELGGGTQYF
TGTGCCAGCAGCGAACTAGGAGGAGGGACCCAGTACTTC
>-|-|TRBJ2-7|TRBV19
CASSTQRGNYEQYF
TGTGCCAGTAGTACCCAGAGAGGAAACTACGAGCAGTACTTC
>-|once|TRBJ2-4|TRBV10-3
CAISESRAQTKNIQYF
TGTGCCATCAGTGAGTCCAGGGCCCAGACCAAAAACATTCAGTACTTC
>-|-|TRBJ1-1|TRBV4-3
CASSHRRESLITEAFF
TGCGCCAGCAGCCACCGACGGGAGTCTTTAATTACTGAAGCTTTCTTT
>TRBD2|few|TRBJ2-1|TRBV7-2
CASSLLAGGFEFF
TGTGCCAGCAGCCTCCTAGCGGGAGGATTTGAGTTCTTC
>-|-|TRBJ1-6|TRBV25-1
CASSESMIVTTDSPLHF
TGTGCCAGCAGTGAATCAATGATAGTCACTACCGATTCACCCCTCCACTTT
>-|-|TRBJ2-7|TRBV6-1
CASSGLGGGSTSYEQYF
TGTGCCAGCAGTGGCCTCGGTGGAGGGAGCACCTCCTACGAGCAGTACTTC
>TRBD1|-|TRBJ1-3|TRBV5-1
CASSLGNTGAGNTIYF
TGCGCCAGCAGCTTGGGGAACACAGGGGCTGGAAACACCATATATTTT
>-|few|TRBJ1-2|TRBV5-4
CASSLVGKAGYGYTF
TGTGCCAGCAGCTTAGTGGGGAAAGCGGGCTATGGCTACACCTTC
>TRBD1|-|TRBJ2-1|TRBV6-6
CASHLGTGDYNEQFF
TGTGCCAGCCATCTCGGGACAGGGGACTACAATGAGCAGTTCTTC
>TRBD1|-|TRBJ1-1|TRBV19
CASSYLWDRGLNTEAFF
TGTGCCAGTAGCTACCTCTGGGACAGGGGGCTGAACACTGAAGCTTTCTTT
>-|once|TRBJ1-5|TRBV19
CASTPGDMNQPQHF
TGTGCCAGTACGCCAGGGGACATGAATCAGCCCCAGCATTTT
>-|-|TRBJ1-5|TRBV4-3
CASSQVFSGTQGLSQHF
TGCGCCAGCAGCCAAGTCTTCTCGGGGACCCAGGGACTTTCCCAGCATTTT
>-|-|TRBJ2-7|TRBV7-2
CASSLDGGSYEQYF
TGTGCCAGCAGCTTGGACGGGGGCTCCTACGAGCAGTACTTC
>-|-|TRBJ2-7|TRBV2
CASSEARYEQYF
TGTGCCAGCAGTGAAGCGCGGTACGAGCAGTACTTC
>TRBD1|-|TRBJ2-7|TRBV15
CATSTFQGATPYEQYF
TGTGCCACCAGCACATTCCAGGGGGCAACCCCCTACGAGCAGTACTTC
>-|-|TRBJ2-6|TRBV6-5
CASSRQTGANVLTF
TGTGCCAGCAGTCGACAAACTGGGGCCAACGTCCTGACTTTC
>-|-|TRBJ1-1|TRBV5-4
CASSFGGGMNTEAFF
TGTGCCAGCAGCTTTGGGGGGGGAATGAACACTGAAGCTTTCTTT
>TRBD1|-|TRBJ1-5|TRBV28
CASSRGSGQPQHF
TGTGCCAGCAGCAGGGGGTCAGGACAGCCCCAGCATTTT
>-|-|TRBJ2-2|TRBV7-2
CATLYTGELFF
TGTGCCACTCTTTACACCGGGGAGCTGTTTTTT
>TRBD2|-|TRBJ2-2|TRBV4-3
CASSLLILARVGAGELFF
TGCGCCAGCAGCCTACTAATACTAGCGCGGGTGGGCGCCGGGGAGCTGTTTTTT
>TRBD1|few|TRBJ2-7|TRBV28
CASRRDRGTWEQYF
TGTGCCAGCAGAAGGGACAGGGGGACTTGGGAGCAGTACTTC
>-|-|TRBJ1-1|TRBV4-1
CASSPPGSTEAFF
TGCGCCAGCAGCCCTCCAGGTTCTACTGAAGCTTTCTTT
>-|-|TRBJ2-5|TRBV28
CASSFQGDETQYF
TGTGCCAGCAGTTTTCAGGGTGACGAGACCCAGTACTTC
>-|-|TRBJ1-4|TRBV7-2
CASSLRYNEKLFF
TGTGCCAGCAGCTTGAGGTATAATGAAAAACTGTTTTTT
>TRBD2|-|TRBJ2-3|TRBV27
CASTAGAGGADTQYF
TGTGCCAGCACAGCGGGGGCGGGAGGGGCAGATACGCAGTATTTT
>TRBD2|-|TRBJ2-7|TRBV27
CASSLVLAGGLIDEQYF
TGTGCCAGCAGTTTGGTGCTAGCGGGAGGCCTAATCGACGAGCAGTACTTC
>-|-|TRBJ2-3|TRBV13
CASSPFRLAGPTDTQYF
TGTGCCAGCAGCCCCTTTCGGCTAGCCGGGCCCACAGATACGCAGTATTTT
>-|few|TRBJ1-2|TRBV19
CASTSRGGGYGYPF
TGTGCCAGTACCTCGCGGGGCGGCGGCTATGGCTACCCCTTC
>TRBD2|-|TRBJ2-3|TRBV29-1
CSVSTSGTDTQYF
TGCAGCGTGTCGACTAGCGGCACAGATACGCAGTATTTT
>-|-|TRBJ1-6|TRBV6-6
CASSSGDGGSPLHF
TGTGCCAGCAGTTCGGGCGACGGGGGTTCACCCCTCCACTTT
>-|-|TRBJ2-7|TRBV9
CASSADSGYPIVREQYF
TGTGCCAGCAGCGCAGACTCGGGGTACCCGATTGTACGTGAGCAGTACTTC
>TRBD2|-|TRBJ2-5|TRBV28
CASSKVLAGEETQYF
TGTGCCAGCAGCAAGGTCCTAGCGGGAGAAGAGACCCAGTACTTC
>TRBD2|-|TRBJ2-1|TRBV5-4
CASSGTSGTYNEQFF
TGTGCCAGCAGCGGGACTAGCGGAACCTACAATGAGCAGTTCTTC
>-|once|TRBJ1-1|TRBV5-6
CASGGGGGQDFF
TGTGCCAGCGGTGGGGGAGGGGGTCAGGATTTCTTT
>TRBD2|-|TRBJ2-3|TRBV2
CAKAGGTSGCTDTQYF
TGTGCCAAAGCAGGGGGGACTAGCGGCTGCACAGATACGCAGTATTTT
>TRBD1|-|TRBJ2-7|TRBV14
CASSQESGQGKFYEQYF
TGTGCCAGCAGCCAAGAATCGGGACAGGGGAAGTTCTACGAGCAGTACTTC
>-|-|TRBJ1-2|TRBV7-9
CASSATGGANYGYTF
TGTGCCAGCAGCGCTACTGGTGGAGCTAACTATGGCTACACCTTC
>TRBD2|-|TRBJ2-3|TRBV30
CAWSALAGGVGTDTQYF
TGTGCCTGGAGTGCTCTAGCGGGAGGTGTTGGCACAGATACGCAGTATTTT
>-|-|TRBJ2-5|TRBV15
CATSRDNPLPVQETQYF
TGTGCCACCAGCAGAGATAACCCCCTCCCGGTACAAGAGACCCAGTACTTC
>-|-|TRBJ1-5|TRBV18
CASSPGSNQPQHF
TGTGCCAGCTCACCCGGGAGCAATCAGCCCCAGCATTTT
>TRBD1|-|TRBJ2-1|TRBV4-2
CASSQGQGERDEQFF
TGTGCCAGCAGCCAAGGACAGGGGGAAAGGGATGAGCAGTTCTTC
>TRBD2|-|TRBJ2-4|TRBV6-1
CASRGPGGKNIQYF
TGTGCCAGCAGAGGGCCGGGAGGTAAAAACATTCAGTACTTC